These T cell receptor beta chains were read from a single sample in a study of immune characterization of retroperitoneal liposarcoma. MiXCR, applied by TCRdb to the PCR reads, yields one record per CDR3 protein. This sample has some 4,000 distinct CDR3 sequences, with about a third found just once. The sample taken for sequencing was tumor tissue. These receptor sequences come from a male donor with retroperitoneal liposarcoma. CDR3s include the opening cysteine and the closing phenylalanine or tryptophan. Each record gives: clone size, V gene, D gene, J gene, CDR3 protein, CDR3 DNA. The D gene is left open where the match is weak. For some rows the clone size is stated as once, few or many, or as a class when expanded; others skip it.

>-|TRBV12-3/TRBV12-4|TRBD2|TRBJ2-3
CASTLTSGREDTQYF
TGTGCCAGCACCCTGACTAGCGGGAGGGAGGATACGCAGTATTTT
>medium-sized|TRBV6-1|-|TRBJ2-5
CASSAGTPGETQYF
TGTGCCAGCAGTGCAGGGACCCCAGGGGAGACCCAGTACTTC
>few|TRBV10-1|-|TRBJ2-3
CASSESEGTDTQYF
TGCGCCAGCAGTGAGTCGGAGGGCACAGATACGCAGTATTTT
>-|TRBV4-1|TRBD1|TRBJ2-3
CASSQAGQGWGTDTQYF
TGCGCCAGCAGCCAGGCGGGACAGGGATGGGGCACAGATACGCAGTATTTT
>-|TRBV6-1|-|TRBJ2-1
CASSEWGRDYEQFF
TGTGCCAGCAGTGAATGGGGCAGAGACTACGAGCAGTTCTTC
>-|TRBV6-1|-|TRBJ2-1
CASTRVGAGAEETQFF
TGTGCCAGCACTCGAGTGGGGGCGGGAGCGGAGGAGACCCAGTTCTTC
>many|TRBV28|-|TRBJ1-1
CASRSAGEAFF
TGTGCCAGCAGGTCGGCCGGTGAAGCTTTCTTT
>few|TRBV4-2|TRBD2|TRBJ2-3
CASSQDLGTRFGTDTQYF
TGTGCCAGCAGCCAAGATTTGGGGACTAGATTTGGTACGGATACGCAGTATTTT
>-|TRBV27|-|TRBJ2-7
CASSSPSGLSYEQYF
TGTGCCAGCAGTTCCCCGAGCGGACTCTCCTACGAGCAGTACTTC
>medium-sized|TRBV12-3/TRBV12-4|-|TRBJ2-7
CASSSEFGSSYEQYF
TGTGCCAGCAGCTCTGAGTTTGGTTCGTCCTACGAGCAGTACTTC
>many|TRBV12-5|TRBD2|TRBJ2-3
CASGLAGLAPSTDTQYF
TGTGCTAGTGGTTTGGCCGGACTAGCACCTAGCACAGATACGCAGTATTTT